This TCR beta chain stems from a study of T cells in Graves' hyperthyroidism and ophthalmopathy. This clonotype was seen repeatedly, ten times or more. RNA transcripts served as the template for amplifying TCR beta CDR3 regions. During a first-round RT-PCR of the TCR CDR3, the HTBI primer set was used. TCRdb used MiXCR to reprocess the multiplex PCR reads, holding one entry per CDR3 protein. The data hold some 490,000 distinct CDR3 sequences, with 15% to 20% observed a single time. V lost 3 bases and J 7 bases, leaving 13 bases between the germline ends. CDR3 length equals 13 residues. Germline V gene sequence: CDR1 SGHTA, CDR2 FQGNSA.

Sequenced: blood. The TCR originated in a woman aged 25 to 45 with Graves' ophthalmopathy. The chain is built from TRBV7-2 and TRBJ2-7; weak D call: TRBD1 (6 bases). The DNA of the CDR3 is TGTGCCAGCAGCTTCCGACAGGCCAGGGAGCAGTACTTC. This sequence encodes CASSFRQAREQYF.